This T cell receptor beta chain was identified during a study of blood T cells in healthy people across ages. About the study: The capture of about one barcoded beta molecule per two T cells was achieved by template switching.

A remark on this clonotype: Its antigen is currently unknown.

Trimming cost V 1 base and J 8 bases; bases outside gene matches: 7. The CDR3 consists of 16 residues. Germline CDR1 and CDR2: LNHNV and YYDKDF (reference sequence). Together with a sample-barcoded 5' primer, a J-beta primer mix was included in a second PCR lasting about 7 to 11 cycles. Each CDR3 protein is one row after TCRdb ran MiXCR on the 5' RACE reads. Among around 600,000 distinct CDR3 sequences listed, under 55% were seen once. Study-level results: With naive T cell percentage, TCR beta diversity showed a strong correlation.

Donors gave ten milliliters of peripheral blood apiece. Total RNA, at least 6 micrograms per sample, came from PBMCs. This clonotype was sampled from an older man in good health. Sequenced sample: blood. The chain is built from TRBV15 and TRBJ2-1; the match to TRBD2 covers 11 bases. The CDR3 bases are TGTGCCACCAGCAGAGGGGGGACTAGCGGCCACTATGAGCAGTTCTTC. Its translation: CATSRGGTSGHYEQFF.